This T cell receptor beta chain came from a study of T cell repertoires in ileal Crohn's disease. For the study at large: All patients had surgery for stricturing (61%) or penetrating (about 40%) disease. General study points: All patients with clonality above 26.8% had endoscopic recurrence. Compared with non-smokers, active smokers at surgery showed more clonal expansions.

Sequencing was performed with immunoSEQ multiplex PCR; in TCRdb, only in-frame clones are kept and a portion is missing. The repertoire consists of 13,000 or so clones, with over 75% occurring once and the leading ten covering around 13%. Note on this clone: Its matching antigen is unknown.

The time point was: inflamed ileum from the surgical specimen. Eligibility required adulthood, ileal or ileocolonic Crohn's disease and indicated ileocolonic resection. The germline gives CDR1 SGHVS, CDR2 FQNEAQ. V lost 1 base and J 1 base, leaving 14 bases between the germline ends. The CDR3 is 17 residues long. The chain joins TRBV7-8 to TRBJ2-1; D unresolved. The receptor's source is an adult with Crohn's disease. The sample taken for sequencing was ileal tissue. The CDR3: CASSLESRAWSYNEQFF. In DNA form, the CDR3 reads TGTGCCAGCAGCTTAGAGTCTAGGGCGTGGTCCTACAATGAGCAGTTCTTC.